The source of this T cell receptor (beta chain) is a study of cytomegalovirus exposure and HLA in healthy donors. About the study: The roughly 660 first-cohort repertoires shared a platform with the 110 or so validation repertoires, as reported in a later analysis. Findings of the study overall: In vitro experiments confirmed that a few CMV-associated chains were specific for CMV antigens. Altogether, 160 or so TCR beta chains were recorded as cytomegalovirus-associated.

In the case of this clone: Its antigen remains unidentified.

The donors formed part of the approximately 130-subject validation cohort, distinct from the roughly 600-subject first cohort. V dropped 3 bases and J dropped 8 bases, with 5 bases sitting between them. The germline V gene has CDR1 MNHEY and CDR2 SMNVEV (reference sequence). The CDR3 consists of 12 residues. Libraries were prepared by immunoSEQ multiplex PCR; TCRdb keeps only in-frame clonotypes and omits some of them. The table includes approximately 220,000 clones, approximately 90% detected once. This chain uses TRBV27 with TRBJ1-6; possibly TRBD1 for D (5 bases). Specimen: PBMCs. The clonotype was recovered from a woman younger than 30 in good health and CMV-seronegative. The CDR3 region is CASSFRDSPLHF. Written as DNA, the CDR3 is TGTGCCAGCAGTTTCAGGGATTCACCCCTCCACTTT.